The clone carrying this T cell receptor (beta chain) appeared many times. Its matching antigen is unknown. TCRdb itself ran the 5' RACE reads through MiXCR, one entry per CDR3 protein. Altogether around 130,000 distinct CDR3 sequences are present, approximately 9.7% being singletons, with the ten largest covering approximately 3.3%. This entry is derived from a study of CD8 T cells in ankylosing spondylitis. Findings and limits, study-wide: In ankylosing spondylitis patients, matched synovial fluid reportedly showed significant enrichment of disease-linked clones.

The CDR3 has 13 amino acids. CDR1 is SGHVS, CDR2 FNYEAQ, per germline. The V and J ends lost 5 bases and 5 bases respectively, with 11 bases between them. The chain has TRBV7-6 and TRBJ2-3; TRBD1 might be the D (5 bases). This clonotype was sampled from a male donor with ankylosing spondylitis or in good health (not recorded which). Sequenced sample: blood, either unsorted or a sorted T cell fraction (not recorded which). The CDR3 region is CASSAGWGDTQYF. CDR3 bases: TGTGCCAGCAGCGCAGGGTGGGGAGATACGCAGTATTTT.